This T cell receptor (beta chain) comes out of a study of CD8 T cells in ankylosing spondylitis. Points from the study as a whole: The authors reported significant enrichment of disease-linked clones in matched ankylosing spondylitis synovial fluid. Characteristic, it appeared, of ankylosing spondylitis blood was a TCR beta motif of eight highly homologous variants.

The CDR3 runs to 14 residues. Per germline, CDR1 SGHKS and CDR2 YYEKEE (reference sequence). V was trimmed by 6 bases and J by 5 bases, leaving 17 bases between them. Quantitative barcoded 5'-RACE was used to prepare TCR beta libraries. TCRdb ran MiXCR on the 5' RACE reads and lists one entry per CDR3 protein. The sample has 350,000 or so distinct CDR3 sequences, under 14% seen once. At least ten counts were recorded for this clonotype. The antigen is not known. Sequenced material: blood, either unsorted or a sorted T cell fraction (not recorded which). The origin of this receptor is a female donor with ankylosing spondylitis or in good health (not recorded which). The chain couples TRBV5-5 to TRBJ2-5; D is undetermined. As DNA, the CDR3 is TGTGCCAGCACCCTTGTAGGTCCCTCGGAGACCCAGTACTTC. The encoded protein is CASTLVGPSETQYF.